This T cell receptor beta chain was obtained from a study of blood T cell repertoires in COVID-19 (dated by TCRdb to between 2020 and 2021). Turning to the overall study: Collaborator samples came from the United States, Italy and Spain and covered acute and convalescent phases of COVID-19. The material from the prospective study consisted of cDNA or gDNA derived from T cells, B-cell-depleted T cells, or PBMCs. Deeply sampled blood TCRbeta repertoires from subjects exposed to, actively infected with, or recovered from COVID-19 were included in the dataset. A freely available public database, intended as a resource for researchers studying the immune response to SARS-CoV-2, is where the repertoires were released. The samples were drawn from two sources: the first 160 participants of the ongoing ImmuneRACE study, and about 1,300 subjects contributed by 6 global collaborators. The sample metadata nearly always contained a de-identified subject ID, COVID-19 status, age in years and sex. Where available, HLA class I and class II types were taken from metadata supplied by the sample provider and were not determined by assay-based typing. General study outcomes and caveats: The quantity of clinical and demographic metadata differed by source and by participant and was supplied without curation.

Participants in the prospective study were enrolled through a virtual design, were aged about 18 to 89 years, and lived in about two dozen United States geographic areas. To assign participants to cohorts, the prospective study relied on clinical history that participants themselves reported in a screening survey and a study questionnaire. In the prospective study, mobile phlebotomists collected whole blood, serum and a nasopharyngeal or oropharyngeal swab from each participant. Prospective study participants could optionally give additional blood draws and questionnaires over a roughly two-month period. Before DNA extraction, blood samples from the prospective study were shipped at room temperature or frozen. The CDR3 runs 12 residues from the cysteine to the phenylalanine. The only DNA kept is the CDR3, 36 bases in frame from the first base. The germline V gene yields SNHLY for CDR1 and FYNNEI for CDR2. Trimming takes 6 bases from V and 6 bases from J, and the germline ends sit 10 bases apart.

TCRbeta CDR3 regions were amplified from genomic DNA using the immunoSEQ Assay, a bias-controlled multiplex PCR. The paper's processing steps were these. Within the assay, amplification of reference gene primers was used to estimate how many nucleated cells each sample contained. To quantify the absolute abundance of each unique TCRbeta CDR3 rearrangement, sequence reads were collapsed and filtered. Productive Simpson clonality was computed per sample as the square root of Simpson's diversity index over productive rearrangements. TCRdb mirrors the immuneACCESS table, restricted to in-frame sequences. Some clones are absent from its copies; in checked studies, under half trace to an unresolved V gene, and the reason for the others is unknown. V, J and clone size derive from that table, while D and trimming were established from the DNA sequence. This sample is represented by roughly 260,000 clones; 90% to 95% of them were singletons. In total, the top ten clones hold 0.95% to 1.5% of the sample.

As for this clone: Its antigen remains unidentified. It has no much larger one-base neighbor in the sample; base qualities were not kept.

The sequencing input was PBMCs or T cells enriched from blood (not recorded which). This receptor was identified in a human donor in a cohort exposed to, infected with or recovered from COVID-19 (not recorded which). The donor label of this sample is uncertain. The rearrangement combines TRBV2 with TRBJ2-3; a tentative D call is TRBD2 (5 bases match). The CDR3: CASSLAPDTQYF. The base sequence is TGTGCCAGCAGCCTAGCTCCCGATACGCAGTATTTT.